What follows is one TCR beta chain and its context. MiXCR was run by TCRdb on the 5' RACE reads, yielding one entry per CDR3 protein. The sample carries some 500,000 distinct CDR3 sequences, roughly 21% recorded once. The sample belongs to a study of identical twins. This CDR3 is 14 amino acids long. The V and J ends lost 2 bases and 1 base respectively, with 10 bases between them. Germline-derived CDR1 and CDR2 are DFQATT and SNEGSKA (reference sequence). These data were also reused for a study on T cells expressing NK-cell markers. This second study notes: Several donors had dominant NKG2C+ clonotypes that comprised roughly 1.0-7.5% of their CD8+ T cells.

Sequences were obtained from CD4+ T cells sorted from blood. The receptor was derived from a woman younger than 35 in good health. The chain recombines TRBV20-1 with TRBJ2-3; perhaps TRBD1 as D (6 bases). The CDR3 DNA follows: TGCAGTGCTAGAATGGGGGCAGGCACAGATACGCAGTATTTT. This sequence encodes CSARMGAGTDTQYF.